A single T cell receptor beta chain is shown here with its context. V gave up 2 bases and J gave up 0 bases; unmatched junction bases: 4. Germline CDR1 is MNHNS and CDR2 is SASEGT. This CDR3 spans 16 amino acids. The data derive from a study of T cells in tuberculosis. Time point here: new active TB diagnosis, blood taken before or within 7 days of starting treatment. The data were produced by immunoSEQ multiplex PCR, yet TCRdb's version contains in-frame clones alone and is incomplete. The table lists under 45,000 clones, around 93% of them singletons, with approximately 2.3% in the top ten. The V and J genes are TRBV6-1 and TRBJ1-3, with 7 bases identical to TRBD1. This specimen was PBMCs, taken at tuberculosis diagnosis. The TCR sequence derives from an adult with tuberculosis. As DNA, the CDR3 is TGTGCCAGCAGTGAACAGGGGACAGCCTCTGGAAACACCATATATTTT. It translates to CASSEQGTASGNTIYF.